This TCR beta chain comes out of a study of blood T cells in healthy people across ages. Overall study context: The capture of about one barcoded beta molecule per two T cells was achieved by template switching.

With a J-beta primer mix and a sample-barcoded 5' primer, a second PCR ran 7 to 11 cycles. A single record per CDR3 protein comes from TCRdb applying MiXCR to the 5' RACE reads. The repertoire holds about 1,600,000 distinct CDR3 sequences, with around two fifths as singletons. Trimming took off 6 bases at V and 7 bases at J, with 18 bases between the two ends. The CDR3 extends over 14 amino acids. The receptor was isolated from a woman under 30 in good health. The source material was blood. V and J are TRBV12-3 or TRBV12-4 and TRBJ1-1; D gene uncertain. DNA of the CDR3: TGTGCCAGCAGCCTCTTGGGTCCCCTGGTTGAAGCTTTCTTT. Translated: CASSLLGPLVEAFF.